The entry below gives a single TCR beta chain sequence along with its context. Its specificity is unknown. CD8 memory comprised CD45RO+ plus CCR7-negative CD45RA+ TemRA cells. These data belong to a study of shared clonotypes between healthy human individuals. As for the study in general: Plates per donor: three CD4 naive, three CD4 memory, two CD8 naive, one CD8 memory. Study results and caveats: Generation of non-shared clonotypes was less probable than generation of clonotypes shared by all four donors.

Germline CDR1 is ENHRY and CDR2 is SYGVKD. The junction had 8 bases not matched to a gene; V was cut back by 1 base and J by 2 bases. The CDR3 loop spans 16 amino acids. The protocol was immunoSEQ multiplex PCR, while the TCRdb copy is restricted to in-frame clones and leaves out a portion. The repertoire holds 110,000 or so clones, 68% seen once, with about 22% in the top ten. This TCR derives from a woman in her twenties or thirties in good health. The V gene is TRBV10-3, the J gene TRBJ2-7, with 7 bases that match TRBD2. Sample: memory CD8+ T cells sorted from blood. As to subset: CD45RO+ cells pooled with CCR7-negative TemRA cells. For the CDR3, the DNA is TGTGCCATCAGTGAGTTGCCTAGCGGAGATACCTACGAGCAGTACTTC. This codes for CAISELPSGDTYEQYF.